Each of the 5 T cell receptor beta chains below was sequenced from the same sample in a study of shared clonotypes between healthy human individuals. The naive CD8 fraction comprised CD45RO-negative cells positively selected for CCR7 and excluded terminally differentiated effector memory CD45RA+ cells. Sequenced by immunoSEQ multiplex PCR; TCRdb stores in-frame clones only, minus some. The sample yields millions of clones, more than 85% seen once. The sample comprised naive CD8+ T cells from PBMCs. The origin of the receptors is a man aged 18 to 29 in good health. Some clones in this sample may be carry-over from other donors' samples.

Comments on this clone: The sample holds other DNA sequences that translate to the same CDR3. The chain carries TRBV27 and TRBJ2-1; D gene uncertain. Germline CDR1 and CDR2: MNHEY and SMNVEV (reference sequence). The CDR3 has 13 residues. V lost 3 bases to trimming and J lost 3 bases, with 6 bases between them. DNA for the CDR3: TGTGCCAGCAGTTTGGCACTCTACAATGAGCAGTTCTTC. It is translated as CASSLALYNEQFF.

This clone occurred once. The V and J genes are TRBV7-9 and TRBJ2-5; D call uncertain. V lost 5 bases and J lost 4, with 17 bases in between. Germline values: CDR1 SEHNR, CDR2 FQNEAQ (reference sequence). The CDR3 sequence is 15 residues long. CDR3 bases: TGTGCCAGCAGCGCTACTGTAAGGGTCGCAGAGACCCAGTACTTC. The encoded protein is CASSATVRVAETQYF.

The V and J genes are TRBV7-9 and TRBJ2-1, with a weak D call TRBD1 (6 bases). Trimming took off 5 bases at V and 7 bases at J, with 18 bases between the two ends. Germline-derived CDR1 and CDR2 are SEHNR and FQNEAQ (reference sequence). The CDR3 runs 15 residues. The DNA for the CDR3 is TGTGCCAGCAGCCCGGGACACCTGGAGGTGAATGAGCAGTTCTTC. It specifies CASSPGHLEVNEQFF.

The V and J genes are TRBV7-9 and TRBJ1-1; D gene unclear. The CDR3 has 13 residues. Trimming cost V 5 bases and J 2 bases, with 9 bases left between them. CDR1 is SEHNR and CDR2 is FQNEAQ in the germline V gene (reference sequence). The chain's CDR3 is CASSTAGNTEAFF. The CDR3 DNA sequence: TGTGCCAGCAGCACGGCAGGAAACACTGAAGCTTTCTTT.

This sequence joins TRBV9 and TRBJ1-5; D is possibly TRBD1 (6 bases). The CDR3 is made up of 14 amino acids. CDR1 and CDR2 from the germline V gene are SGDLS and YYNGEE. The germline V and J ends were trimmed by 4 bases and 5 bases, with 13 bases remaining between them. The CDR3 is CASSSGQLDQPQHF. CDR3 bases: TGTGCCAGCAGCTCAGGACAGCTAGATCAGCCCCAGCATTTT. Looking up the rest from reference TRBV9 and TRBJ1-5 gives the full variable domain: DSGVTQTPKHLITATGQRVTLRCSPRSGDLSVYWYQQSLDQGLQFLIQYYNGEERAKGNILERFSAQQFPDLHSELNLSSLELGDSALYFCASSSGQLDQPQHFGDGTRLSIL.